A selection of T cell receptor beta chains follows, all from one sample in a study of T cell responses to AZD1222 COVID-19 vaccine. Generated by immunoSEQ multiplex PCR, the TCRdb table keeps only in-frame clones and is missing some. This sample has under 200,000 clones, with more than 80% found just once. This specimen was peripheral blood, taken on day 0 of AZD1222 vaccination. These receptors were taken from an adult in good health. Both conserved end residues are part of each CDR3. The D gene is left open where the match is weak. Size values are once, few and many counts, or a class for expanded clones, and some rows have none.

>TRBV7-8|NA|TRBJ1-1|NA
TGTGCCAGCAGCTTATCACAGTCAAGGCCCTTGAACACTGAAGCTTTCTTT
CASSLSQSRPLNTEAFF
>TRBV18|NA|TRBJ2-1|NA
TGTGCCAGCTCCCTTGGAGTTGACTCCTACAATGAGCAGTTCTTC
CASSLGVDSYNEQFF
>TRBV5-8|NA|TRBJ2-1|NA
TGTGCCAGCAGCTTCACCGGGACATCCTTCTCCTACAATGAGCAGTTCTTC
CASSFTGTSFSYNEQFF
>TRBV10-3|TRBD1|TRBJ1-6|NA
TGTGCCATCGCCCAACAGGGGGCGCGGGATAATTCACCCCTCCACTTT
CAIAQQGARDNSPLHF
>TRBV19|TRBD1|TRBJ1-5|NA
TGTGCCAGTAGTAGGGGGATAAAGGTACAGGGGGCTCCTTATAGCAATCAGCCCCAGCATTTT
CASSRGIKVQGAPYSNQPQHF
>TRBV6-2/TRBV6-3|NA|TRBJ1-2|NA
TGTGCCAGCAGTTACTCAACAGGGTGGTATTCCTTC
CASSYSTGWYSF
>TRBV4-1|NA|TRBJ1-1|NA
TGCGCCAGCAGCGCCCGGGGAGGGAGCGGTGAAGCTTTCTTT
CASSARGGSGEAFF
>TRBV16|NA|TRBJ2-1|NA
TGTGCCAGCAGCCGTCTGATGGGTGAGCAGTTCTTC
CASSRLMGEQFF
>TRBV19|TRBD1|TRBJ1-6|NA
TGTGCCACCAGGACAGGGGGCTTTAATTCACCCCTCCACTTT
CATRTGGFNSPLHF
>TRBV5-1|NA|TRBJ2-2|NA
TGCGCCAGCAGCTTGAGCTCGAACACCGGGGAGCTGTTTTTT
CASSLSSNTGELFF
>TRBV6-5|NA|TRBJ1-5|NA
TGTGCCAGCGCTTATACGACCTTGTCTCAGCCCCAGCATTTT
CASAYTTLSQPQHF
>TRBV7-2|NA|TRBJ2-1|once
TGTGCCAGCAGCCCGGGGGGCGGGACCTATGAGCAGTTCTTC
CASSPGGGTYEQFF
>TRBV6-5|NA|TRBJ2-7|NA
TGTGCCAGCAGTTACTCGCTCGGAAACGAGCAGTACTTC
CASSYSLGNEQYF
>TRBV6-5|NA|TRBJ1-2|NA
TGTGCCAGCAGTTCAGGGATCGATGGCTACACCTTC
CASSSGIDGYTF
>TRBV19|NA|TRBJ1-5|NA
TGTGCCAGTGTAGAGGCGACACAGCCCCAGCATTTT
CASVEATQPQHF
>TRBV5-1|NA|TRBJ1-4|NA
TGCGCCAGCAGCCTGTGGGGGGAGGCAACTAATGAAAAACTGTTTTTT
CASSLWGEATNEKLFF
>TRBV7-8|TRBD2|TRBJ2-5|NA
TGTGCCAGCAGCTTAGACGGACTAGCGGGCGTACAAGAGACCCAGTACTTC
CASSLDGLAGVQETQYF
>TRBV5-1|NA|TRBJ1-2|NA
TGCGCCAGCAGTTTACAGGTCGTAGGGGGTGGCTACACCTTC
CASSLQVVGGGYTF
>TRBV7-9|NA|TRBJ1-4|NA
TGTGCCAGCAGCGCGAACAGGGAGTTGGGGGAAAAACTGTTTTTT
CASSANRELGEKLFF
>TRBV5-1|TRBD2|TRBJ2-7|NA
TGCGCCAGCAGCTTAACTAGCGGGACCGACGAGCAGTACTTC
CASSLTSGTDEQYF
>TRBV20-1|NA|TRBJ2-3|NA
TGCAGTGCTAGTTCAGCGGGCACAGATACGCAGTATTTT
CSASSAGTDTQYF
>TRBV5-1|NA|TRBJ1-2|NA
TGCGCCAGCAGCCGGGGACTGGGCTATGGCTACACCTTC
CASSRGLGYGYTF
>TRBV23-1|NA|TRBJ2-5|once
TGCGCCAGCAGTCAAGGTGGGCGGGGGCCTTTGGGTTCCCAGTACTTC
CASSQGGRGPLGSQYF
>TRBV6-5|TRBD1|TRBJ1-5|NA
TGTGCCAGCCGGACAGGATCTAATCAGCCCCAGCATTTT
CASRTGSNQPQHF
>TRBV19|NA|TRBJ2-1|few
TGTGCCAGTAGTCCTCCCGGAGCCATCTACAATGAGCAGTTCTTC
CASSPPGAIYNEQFF
>TRBV25-1|NA|TRBJ2-7|NA
TGTGCCAGCAGTGATTTCGCCGGGACTCCGGGCGAGCAGTACTTC
CASSDFAGTPGEQYF
>TRBV5-1|TRBD1|TRBJ2-2|NA
TGCGCCAGCAGATTCGGGACAGCGAACACCGGGGAGCTGTTTTTT
CASRFGTANTGELFF
>TRBV21-1|NA|TRBJ1-1|NA
TGTGCCAGCAGCAAAGAGGGGAGGCACACTGAAGCTTTCTTT
CASSKEGRHTEAFF
>TRBV6-6|NA|TRBJ2-7|NA
TGTGCCAGCAGTTACAGGGTAGAGGAAGCCTACGAGCAGTACTTC
CASSYRVEEAYEQYF
>TRBV7-9|NA|TRBJ2-5|once
TGTGCCAGCAGCGCAGGGGAGACCCAGTACTTC
CASSAGETQYF
>TRBV18|NA|TRBJ1-1|NA
TGTGCCAGCTCACCTGCGACAGGTACCACTGAAGCTTTCTTT
CASSPATGTTEAFF
>TRBV29-1|NA|TRBJ1-2|NA
TGCAGCGGGCAGGGAACGTATGGCTACACCTTC
CSGQGTYGYTF
>TRBV12-3/TRBV12-4|NA|TRBJ1-1|NA
TGTGCCAGCAACGGACAGCCCCACACTGAAGCTTTCTTT
CASNGQPHTEAFF
>TRBV6-5|NA|TRBJ1-1|NA
TGTGCCAGCAGCCTATTCGGGGCGATGAACACTGAAGCTTTCTTT
CASSLFGAMNTEAFF
>TRBV27|TRBD1|TRBJ1-6|NA
TGTGCCAGCAGTTTCACAGGGGGCTCCGGTTCACCCCTCCACTTT
CASSFTGGSGSPLHF
>TRBV5-1|NA|TRBJ2-1|once
TGCGCCAGCAGCTTCGATGGGAGCTCCTACAATGAGCAGTTCTTC
CASSFDGSSYNEQFF
>TRBV11-2|NA|TRBJ2-1|NA
TGTGCCAGCAGCTTTACGTTGAGGCCTACCGGTGAGCAGTTCTTC
CASSFTLRPTGEQFF
>TRBV4-1|NA|TRBJ2-5|NA
TGCGCCAGCAGCCAAGATGGGTTCGGCAGGGGCGGAGAGACCCAGTACTTC
CASSQDGFGRGGETQYF
>TRBV10-2|TRBD1|TRBJ1-5|NA
TGCGCCAGCAGAGGGACAGGGGGCGGCAATCAGCCCCAGCATTTT
CASRGTGGGNQPQHF
>TRBV6-1|NA|TRBJ2-3|NA
TGTGCCAGCAGTGAGAACAGGGAGAGCACAGATACGCAGTATTTT
CASSENRESTDTQYF
>TRBV28|NA|TRBJ2-5|NA
TGTGCCAGCAGTGCTTCGGACAGCCAAGAGACCCAGTACTTC
CASSASDSQETQYF
>TRBV3-1/TRBV3-2|NA|TRBJ1-1|NA
TGTGCCAGCAGCCAAGATATGGGGTCTGAAGCTTTCTTT
CASSQDMGSEAFF
>TRBV5-4|NA|TRBJ2-5|NA
TGTGCCAGCAGCCGAAGGGGCACCTTACAAGAGACCCAGTACTTC
CASSRRGTLQETQYF
>TRBV7-9|TRBD1|TRBJ1-4|once
TGTGCCAGCAGCTTGGGGACAGGGGGTGAAAAACTGTTTTTT
CASSLGTGGEKLFF
>TRBV7-9|NA|TRBJ1-2|NA
TGTGCCAGCAGCCCGGTAGGCGGGAACTATGGCTACACCTTC
CASSPVGGNYGYTF
>TRBV29-1|NA|TRBJ1-1|NA
TGCAGCGTTGCTGTGGGGGGTGAAGCTTTCTTT
CSVAVGGEAFF
>TRBV28|NA|TRBJ1-1|NA
TGTGCCAGCAGTTTACGAGGGGTGAACACTGAAGCTTTCTTT
CASSLRGVNTEAFF
>TRBV18|NA|TRBJ1-5|once
TGTGCCAGCTCACCAGGGAGTGAGAATCAGCCCCAGCATTTT
CASSPGSENQPQHF
>TRBV2|NA|TRBJ2-3|once
TGTGCCAGCAGTGGGACAACAGATACGCAGTATTTT
CASSGTTDTQYF
>TRBV19|TRBD1|TRBJ1-5|NA
TGTGCCAGTAGAAGGACAGGGGGGGATCAGCCCCAGCATTTT
CASRRTGGDQPQHF